Listed below are T cell receptor beta chains from one sample, sequenced in a study of T cell responses to AZD1222 COVID-19 vaccine. Repertoires were generated with immunoSEQ multiplex PCR, while TCRdb's copy carries only in-frame clones and drops some. The table includes tens of thousands of clones, about nine tenths detected once. Specimen: peripheral blood, collected on day 0 of AZD1222 vaccination. Receptors originate from an adult in good health. Both conserved end residues are part of each CDR3. The D gene is left open where the match is weak. The size entry is marked missing in some rows and otherwise reads once, few, many or a size class.

cdr3_aa	cdr3_nt	j_call	clone_size	cdr3_length	v_call	d_call
CSVEDPSSGSYEQYF	TGCAGCGTTGAAGATCCCTCCAGCGGGAGCTACGAGCAGTACTTC	TRBJ2-7	.	15	TRBV29-1	TRBD2
CASSLDGQSYNSPLHF	TGTGCCAGCAGCTTGGACGGACAGTCTTATAATTCACCCCTCCACTTT	TRBJ1-6	.	16	TRBV5-4	.
CAWTWDRVEGYTF	TGTGCCTGGACGTGGGACAGGGTGGAAGGCTACACCTTC	TRBJ1-2	.	13	TRBV30	TRBD1
CASSPEEGSYEQYF	TGCGCCAGCAGCCCAGAGGAAGGGTCCTACGAGCAGTACTTC	TRBJ2-7	.	14	TRBV4-3	.
CASSEEGQVGGNTEAFF	TGTGCCAGCAGTGAAGAGGGTCAGGTCGGGGGGAACACTGAAGCTTTCTTT	TRBJ1-1	once	17	TRBV2	.
CASSLNQGEGNTIYF	TGCGCCAGCAGCTTGAATCAGGGGGAAGGAAACACCATATATTTT	TRBJ1-3	.	15	TRBV5-1	TRBD1
CSVDGTQYF	TGCAGCGTTGATGGTACCCAGTACTTC	TRBJ2-5	.	9	TRBV29-1	.
CASSQSIGYTEETQYF	TGTGCCAGCAGCCAAAGTATCGGATATACCGAAGAGACCCAGTACTTC	TRBJ2-5	.	16	TRBV4-2	.
CASSLAGSLHF	TGCGCCAGCAGCTTAGCAGGGTCCCTCCACTTT	TRBJ1-6	.	11	TRBV5-1	.
CASSLGVRDEQFF	TGCGCCAGCAGCTTGGGTGTTAGGGATGAGCAGTTCTTC	TRBJ2-1	.	13	TRBV5-1	.
CASSPGQGLSYEQYF	TGCGCCAGCAGTCCGGGACAGGGCTTATCCTACGAGCAGTACTTC	TRBJ2-7	.	15	TRBV5-1	TRBD1
CASSLGRLFNQPQHF	TGTGCCAGCAGCCTCGGACGGCTGTTCAATCAGCCCCAGCATTTT	TRBJ1-5	.	15	TRBV7-8	.
CASSQERTSAQYF	TGTGCCAGCAGCCAAGAAAGGACTAGCGCGCAGTACTTC	TRBJ2-7	.	13	TRBV3-1/TRBV3-2	TRBD2
CASSRSSIGTEAFF	TGTGCCAGCAGCCGCTCGAGTATCGGCACTGAAGCTTTCTTT	TRBJ1-1	.	14	TRBV14	.
CASRLGAGVSYEQYF	TGCGCCAGCAGACTCGGGGCAGGGGTCTCCTACGAGCAGTACTTC	TRBJ2-7	.	15	TRBV23-1	.
CASSSRDRGTPGVF	TGTGCCAGCAGCTCCCGGGACAGGGGTACGCCCGGCGTTTTT	TRBJ1-4	few	14	TRBV5-5	TRBD1
CASRRQGANEQFF	TGTGCCAGCAGGAGGCAGGGGGCGAATGAGCAGTTCTTC	TRBJ2-1	few	13	TRBV6-5	TRBD1
CASSRMATNTGELFF	TGTGCCAGCAGCAGAATGGCAACGAACACCGGGGAGCTGTTTTTT	TRBJ2-2	.	15	TRBV5-4	.
CASSYSSGSYNEQFF	TGTGCCAGCAGTTACTCGAGTGGGTCCTACAATGAGCAGTTCTTC	TRBJ2-1	.	15	TRBV6-5	.
CASSLRYGTGSEKLFF	TGTGCCAGCAGCCTCCGTTACGGGACAGGGTCCGAAAAACTGTTTTTT	TRBJ1-4	once	16	TRBV7-9	TRBD1